A single sample gave rise to the 22 T cell receptor beta chains below, sequenced in a study of blood T cell repertoires in COVID-19 (TCRdb year 2020). To prepare the library, the immunoSEQ multiplex PCR assay was applied. Imported from immuneACCESS, the table was reduced by TCRdb to in-frame sequences with V and J called. These copies leave out some clones; in studies compared against another copy, an unresolved V gene accounts for under half, and the cause of the remainder is not known. The sample includes roughly 190,000 clones, with 94% observed a single time. The ten largest make up roughly 0.7% of the sample. Sequencing was performed on peripheral blood. Every receptor here comes from a man between 25 and 39 years old with COVID-19, enrolled during active disease.

This rearrangement joins TRBV27 to TRBJ1-1, with 7 nucleotides matching TRBD1. Trimming removed 5 bases from V and 0 bases from J; junction bases left unmatched: 15. CDR3 size: 18 residues. Germline values: CDR1 MNHEY, CDR2 SMNVEV (reference sequence). CDR3 region: CASSPRPGGLVVNTEAFF. CDR3 coding DNA: TGTGCCAGCAGTCCGCGCCCAGGGGGATTGGTCGTGAACACTGAAGCTTTCTTT.

As DNA, the CDR3 is TGCGCCAGCAGTGGAGGGGACCAGGGAGTCCCTGAAGCTTTCTTT. This codes for CASSGGDQGVPEAFF. The chain has TRBV5-1 and TRBJ1-1; maybe TRBD1 (5 bases). Trimming left V 5 bases short and J 6 bases short, with 20 bases between. The germline CDR1 and CDR2 sequences are SGHRS and YFSETQ. The length of the CDR3 is 15 residues.

The chain recombines TRBV6-5 with TRBJ1-3; D is uncertain. The CDR3 is 16 residues long. Germline CDR1 MNHEY, CDR2 SVGAGI. V was pared by 0 bases and J by 0 bases, with 9 bases between. The CDR3 DNA reads TGTGCCAGCAGTTACTCGAGTGTGAACTCTGGAAACACCATATATTTT. As protein: CASSYSSVNSGNTIYF.

Concerning this clone: The sample has other DNA sequences that encode this CDR3 too. The CDR3 is CASSLERNTEAFF. CDR3 nucleotides: TGTGCCAGCAGTTTAGAGAGGAACACTGAAGCTTTCTTT. The chain employs TRBV12-3 or TRBV12-4 and TRBJ1-1; D is uncertain. The CDR3 is 13 residues long. V gave up 1 base and J gave up 1 base, with 4 bases separating them.

This clone was seen once. The chain recombines TRBV3-1 (or the pseudogene TRBV3-2) with TRBJ1-2, with 9 bases aligning to TRBD1. J lost 8 bases, V lost 5 bases, and 9 bases had no gene match. The CDR3 sequence is 14 residues long. CDR1 and CDR2 from the germline V gene are LGHDT and YNNKEL (reference sequence). The CDR3 protein is CASSTRTGESGYTF. The CDR3 DNA reads as TGTGCCAGCAGCACGCGGACAGGGGAAAGCGGCTACACCTTC.

V is TRBV18 and J is TRBJ2-3, with D possibly TRBD1 on 6 matching bases. CDR3 length: 16 residues. Per the germline V gene, CDR1 is KGHSH and CDR2 is LQKENI. V lost 0 bases to trimming and J lost 4 bases, with 14 bases between them. The CDR3 loop reads CASSPPGEQGPDTQYF. In nucleotides, the CDR3 is TGTGCCAGCTCACCACCGGGGGAGCAGGGGCCAGATACGCAGTATTTT.

The chain couples TRBV15 to TRBJ1-5; 8 bases fit TRBD1. With 4 bases clipped from V and 2 bases from J, the junction kept 4 bases outside the gene matches. Germline values: CDR1 LNHNV, CDR2 YYDKDF (reference sequence). CDR3 length equals 15 residues. The CDR3 reads CATSTLGQGNQPQHF. DNA of the CDR3: TGTGCCACCAGCACACTGGGACAGGGCAATCAGCCCCAGCATTTT.

This chain links TRBV19 with TRBJ2-7; 8 bases match TRBD1. With 5 bases clipped from V and 6 bases from J, the junction kept 3 bases outside the gene matches. The CDR3 covers 12 residues. Germline CDR1 reads LNHDA; CDR2 reads SQIVND (reference sequence). The DNA for the CDR3 is TGTGCCAGTAGTGTGACAGGGGCCGAGCAGTACTTC. Encoded protein: CASSVTGAEQYF. The full variable domain, completed using reference TRBV19 and TRBJ2-7, is DGGITQSPKYLFRKEGQNVTLSCEQNLNHDAMYWYRQDPGQGLRLIYYSQIVNDFQKGDIAEGYSVSREKKESFPLTVTSAQKNPTAFYLCASSVTGAEQYFGPGTRLTVT.

The chain carries TRBV2 and TRBJ1-5, with D hard to call. The CDR3 contains 15 residues. V was pared by 3 bases and J by 0 bases, with 9 bases between. Germline V gives CDR1 SNHLY, CDR2 FYNNEI. The CDR3 loop reads CASSELGSSNQPQHF. DNA of the CDR3: TGTGCCAGCAGTGAGCTAGGGAGTAGCAATCAGCCCCAGCATTTT.

The J gene is TRBJ1-1, the V gene TRBV25-1; maybe TRBD1 (6 bases). V lost 1 base and J lost 4, with 16 bases in between. This CDR3 spans 16 amino acids. Germline V lookup: CDR1 MGHDK, CDR2 SYGVNS. The CDR3 DNA is TGTGCCAGCAGTGAATCTTGGGGGCTAGGTAGCACTGAAGCTTTCTTT. Protein: CASSESWGLGSTEAFF.

J is TRBJ1-1 and V is TRBV6-2 or TRBV6-3, with D possibly TRBD1 on 6 matching bases. V lost 2 bases and J lost 5, with 12 bases in between. The CDR3 loop spans 14 amino acids. The germline gives CDR1 MNHEY, CDR2 SVGEGT. The CDR3 spells CASSYGTMVTEAFF. The CDR3 bases are TGTGCCAGCAGTTACGGGACAATGGTTACTGAAGCTTTCTTT.

This clone was counted between two and nine times. The chain links TRBV30 to TRBJ1-5; 8 bases are shared with TRBD1. V shed 4 bases and J 7 bases; nucleotides not matched to a gene: 9. The germline V gene encodes CDR1 GTSNPN and CDR2 SVGIG (reference sequence). This CDR3 spans 14 amino acids. The CDR3 here is CAWIGQGAWQPQHF. CDR3 nucleotide sequence: TGTGCCTGGATAGGCCAGGGGGCTTGGCAGCCCCAGCATTTT.

The chain recombines TRBV7-9 with TRBJ1-2; TRBD1 might be the D (5 bases). V was shortened by 6 bases and J by 8 bases, with 16 bases between the two germline ends. This CDR3 has 13 amino acids. CDR1 and CDR2 from the germline V gene are SEHNR and FQNEAQ (reference sequence). CDR3 bases: TGTGCCAGCAGTCCAACCCAGGGCCGAGGCTACACCTTC. Protein product: CASSPTQGRGYTF.

The rearrangement links TRBV4-1 to TRBJ1-5, with 8 positions matching TRBD1. Per the germline V gene, CDR1 is MGHRA and CDR2 is YSYEKL. V lost 2 bases and J lost 7; bases outside the gene matches: 7. The CDR3 extends over 15 amino acids. CDR3 in amino acids: CASSQQTGVGQPQHF. The CDR3 nucleotides read TGCGCCAGCAGCCAACAGACAGGGGTTGGGCAGCCCCAGCATTTT.

The V and J genes are TRBV3-1 (or the pseudogene TRBV3-2) and TRBJ1-1, with a possible D match to TRBD1 (5 bases). The CDR3 length is 14 residues. CDR1 and CDR2 (germline): LGHDT, YNNKEL (reference sequence). V lost 0 bases and J lost 7, with 12 bases in between. The CDR3 DNA is TGTGCCAGCAGCCAAGATCAGGGCGGCCTTGAAGCTTTCTTT. Its protein is CASSQDQGGLEAFF.

This clone appeared once. J is TRBJ1-6 and V is TRBV7-9, with D unclear. V was pared by 5 bases and J by 13 bases, with 3 bases between. CDR1 and CDR2 from the germline V gene are SEHNR and FQNEAQ (reference sequence). The CDR3 extends over 9 amino acids. The DNA of the CDR3 is TGTGCCAGCAGCCCGCCCCTCCACTTT. Amino acids: CASSPPLHF.

This clone was recorded a few times. The J gene is TRBJ2-7, the V gene TRBV2; 9 nucleotides match TRBD1. The CDR3 is 13 residues long. Germline-derived CDR1 and CDR2 are SNHLY and FYNNEI. The junction had 3 bases not matched to a gene; V was cut back by 6 bases and J by 3 bases. This CDR3 is CASSPTGGYEQYF. The CDR3 bases are TGTGCCAGCAGCCCGACAGGGGGCTACGAGCAGTACTTC.

The chain is built from TRBV19 and TRBJ2-4; weak D call: TRBD1 (5 bases). Germline CDR1 and CDR2: LNHDA and SQIVND (reference sequence). The CDR3 consists of 14 residues. V lost 5 bases to trimming and J lost 1 base, with 9 bases between them. The CDR3 bases are TGTGCCAGTAGTGACAGCGTGGCCAAAAACATTCAGTACTTC. It codes for CASSDSVAKNIQYF.

CDR3 sequence: CASSAEISGGALETQYF. In nucleotides, the CDR3 is TGTGCCAGCAGCGCCGAAATTAGCGGGGGGGCCCTGGAGACCCAGTACTTC. The chain joins TRBV9 to TRBJ2-5; 11 nucleotides line up with TRBD2. There are 17 residues in the CDR3. Losses at the gene ends were 3 bases for V and 5 bases for J; bases not matched to a gene: 12. Per the germline V gene, CDR1 is SGDLS and CDR2 is YYNGEE. Complete variable domain (other parts from reference TRBV9 and TRBJ2-5): DSGVTQTPKHLITATGQRVTLRCSPRSGDLSVYWYQQSLDQGLQFLIQYYNGEERAKGNILERFSAQQFPDLHSELNLSSLELGDSALYFCASSAEISGGALETQYFGPGTRLLVL.

The chain employs TRBV20-1 and TRBJ2-5; 7 nucleotides line up with TRBD2. The CDR3 sequence is 13 residues long. Trimming at V came to 3 bases and at J to 0 bases, leaving 1 base not matched to a gene. Germline values: CDR1 DFQATT, CDR2 SNEGSKA (reference sequence). DNA of the CDR3: TGCAGTGCTAGTGGGACTAACCAAGAGACCCAGTACTTC. This sequence encodes CSASGTNQETQYF.

This clone was observed a single time. The V call is TRBV4-1, the J call TRBJ1-5; TRBD1 aligns across 8 bases. Germline V lookup: CDR1 MGHRA, CDR2 YSYEKL. V dropped 5 bases and J dropped 1; count of bases not matched to a gene: 4. This CDR3 is 15 amino acids long. The CDR3 nucleotides read TGCGCCAGCAGCTCGGACAGGGCGAGCAATCAGCCCCAGCATTTT. It yields the protein CASSSDRASNQPQHF.

This chain connects TRBV7-9 to TRBJ1-1; D is perhaps TRBD1 (5 bases). The CDR3 contains 15 residues. V lost 6 bases and J lost 4, with 18 bases in between. CDR1 and CDR2 (germline): SEHNR, FQNEAQ (reference sequence). The CDR3 sequence is CASRKSWGPLTEAFF. The CDR3 nucleotides read TGTGCCAGCAGGAAGTCTTGGGGCCCGCTCACTGAAGCTTTCTTT. The full variable domain, completed using reference TRBV7-9 and TRBJ1-1, is DTGVSQNPRHKITKRGQNVTFRCDPISEHNRLYWYRQTLGQGPEFLTYFQNEAQLEKSRLLSDRFSAERPKGSFSTLEIQRTEQGDSAMYLCASRKSWGPLTEAFFGQGTRLTVV.